Shown below are 21 T cell receptor beta chains from a single sample sequenced in a study of blood T cell repertoires in COVID-19. TCRdb keeps only in-frame clones here, not all; method: immunoSEQ multiplex PCR. The sample holds around 150,000 clones, 65% to 85% seen once. Specimen: peripheral blood. The receptors derive from a man in his sixties with active or convalescent COVID-19.

The V gene is TRBV15, the J gene TRBJ2-2; D not resolved. The CDR3 loop spans 14 amino acids. The germline V gene has CDR1 LNHNV and CDR2 YYDKDF (reference sequence). Deletions cut 0 bases from V and 5 bases from J, with 7 bases between. The CDR3 spells CATSRETRTGELFF. CDR3 coding DNA: TGTGCCACCAGCAGAGAAACGCGGACCGGGGAGCTGTTTTTT.

This clone appeared once. V and J are TRBV7-6 and TRBJ2-7; D might be TRBD1 (5 bases). The CDR3 runs to 15 residues. V dropped 3 bases and J dropped 2 bases, with 14 bases sitting between them. CDR1 and CDR2 from the germline V gene are SGHVS and FNYEAQ. The CDR3 sequence: CASSFSPGKPYEQYF. In DNA form, the CDR3 reads TGTGCCAGCAGCTTTTCGCCAGGGAAACCCTACGAGCAGTACTTC.

This chain joins TRBV6-1 and TRBJ2-7, with a possible D match to TRBD1 (6 bases). Trimming took 3 bases from V and 2 from J, leaving 11 bases between them. Germline V gives CDR1 MNHNS, CDR2 SASEGT. This CDR3 contains 14 residues. CDR3 residues: CASSDRGDAYEQYF. The CDR3 DNA follows: TGTGCCAGCAGTGACAGGGGCGACGCCTACGAGCAGTACTTC.

The chain uses TRBV6-2 or TRBV6-3 and TRBJ2-1, with D possibly TRBD1 on 6 matching bases. The CDR3 contains 11 residues. Germline CDR1 and CDR2: MNHEY and SVGEGT. Trimming shortened V by 4 bases and J by 15 bases, and 13 bases separated the two germline ends. The CDR3 DNA follows: TGTGCCAGCAGTTTACCAGGGGTACTGTTCTTC. This codes for CASSLPGVLFF.

The genes are TRBV18 and TRBJ2-4; no clear D. Per germline, CDR1 KGHSH and CDR2 LQKENI. The CDR3 extends over 15 amino acids. Trimming pared 0 bases from V and 0 bases from J, leaving 6 bases between. The CDR3 nucleotides read TGTGCCAGCTCACCACCGGGCGAAGCCAAAAACATTCAGTACTTC. This codes for CASSPPGEAKNIQYF.

This clone showed up just a few times. This rearrangement joins TRBV7-5 to TRBJ1-5; the table's D call TRBD1 went unverified against the DNA. TRBV7-5 is a pseudogene locus. The CDR3 runs 14 residues. The CDR3 loop reads CARSYGTLNQPQHF. DNA of the CDR3: TGTGCCAGAAGCTACGGGACACTTAATCAGCCCCAGCATTTT.

The chain joins TRBV19 to TRBJ2-5; 12 bases map to TRBD2. Germline assignment: CDR1 LNHDA and CDR2 SQIVND (reference sequence). The CDR3 is 16 residues long. The V segment lost 5 bases and the J segment 0 bases; nucleotides outside the gene matches: 4. The CDR3 DNA sequence: TGTGCCAGTAGTCCTCGGACTAGCGGGGACCAAGAGACCCAGTACTTC. This codes for CASSPRTSGDQETQYF.

This clone was detected a few times. The chain carries TRBV6-6 and TRBJ1-1; D remains ambiguous. The CDR3 is 14 amino acids. V lost 2 bases to trimming and J lost 5 bases, with 12 bases between them. CDR1 is MNHNY and CDR2 is SVGAGI in the germline V gene (reference sequence). CDR3 coding DNA: TGTGCCAGCAGTTACGAGGGCTTGCGTACTGAAGCTTTCTTT. Encoded protein: CASSYEGLRTEAFF.

The gene calls are TRBV2 and TRBJ2-7; 7 positions agree with TRBD1. Germline CDR1 is SNHLY and CDR2 is FYNNEI. This CDR3 is 13 amino acids long. V was clipped by 6 bases and J by 6 bases; unmatched bases: 8. CDR3 sequence: CASSDRVQREQYF. The CDR3 DNA sequence: TGTGCCAGCAGCGACAGGGTTCAACGCGAGCAGTACTTC. Full variable domain (remainder filled in from reference TRBV2 and TRBJ2-7): EPEVTQTPSHQVTQMGQEVILRCVPISNHLYFYWYRQILGQKVEFLVSFYNNEISEKSEIFDDQFSVERPDGSNFTLKIRSTKLEDSAMYFCASSDRVQREQYFGPGTRLTVT.

This clone came up once. The J gene is TRBJ2-3, the V gene TRBV6-5; TRBD2 aligns across 14 bases. Trimming at V came to 6 bases and at J to 4 bases, leaving 3 bases not matched to a gene. The CDR3 covers 15 residues. Germline V gives CDR1 MNHEY, CDR2 SVGAGI. CDR3 protein: CASRGLAGVADTQYF. In DNA form, the CDR3 reads TGTGCCAGCAGGGGACTAGCGGGAGTTGCAGATACGCAGTATTTT.

The chain uses TRBV6-6 and TRBJ1-1; the D gene is possibly TRBD1 (6 bases). CDR1 is MNHNY and CDR2 is SVGAGI in the germline V gene (reference sequence). V shed 6 bases and J shed 0 bases, with 11 bases lying between them. CDR3 length: 14 residues. The CDR3 DNA is TGTGCCAGCAGGCCAGGACAGTTGAACACTGAAGCTTTCTTT. This gives the protein CASRPGQLNTEAFF.

The V gene is TRBV29-1, the J gene TRBJ1-1; TRBD1 aligns across 7 bases. Germline CDR1 SQVTM, CDR2 ANQGSEA. The CDR3 sequence is 11 residues long. Germline trimming cut 6 bases from V and 6 bases from J; bases unmatched to any gene: 4. The CDR3 DNA reads TGCAGCGTCCGACAGGGCCCTGAAGCTTTCTTT. It specifies CSVRQGPEAFF.

V usage is TRBV5-1 and J usage is TRBJ1-2, with a tentative D call TRBD1 (5 bases). Per the germline V gene, CDR1 is SGHRS and CDR2 is YFSETQ. Trimming stripped 4 bases from V and 0 bases from J, with 16 bases between. The CDR3 covers 16 residues. This CDR3 reads CASSGKTDTANYGYTF. CDR3 in DNA: TGCGCCAGCAGCGGAAAGACAGATACAGCTAACTATGGCTACACCTTC.

This clone appeared once. An end of the junction differs from the germline gene, which may be a read error. J is TRBJ2-1 and V is TRBV6-5; tentatively, D is TRBD2 (6 bases). The CDR3 totals 13 residues. Germline CDR1 reads MNHEY; CDR2 reads SVGAGI. CDR3 sequence reads: CASSRGGYTEQFF. The CDR3 region has the DNA TGTGCCAGCAGCCGTGGGGGGTACACTGAGCAGTTCTTC.

Here the CDR3 DNA reads TGTGCCAGCAGGGGTACGGGACAGCTCGAGCAGTACTTC. Amino acids: CASRGTGQLEQYF. The V and J genes are TRBV12-3 or TRBV12-4 and TRBJ2-7, with 7 bases aligning to TRBD1. Unmatched junction bases numbered 8, after V lost 6 bases and J lost 6 bases. The CDR3 consists of 13 residues.

The gene calls are TRBV5-1 and TRBJ2-2; 11 bases fit TRBD1. Germline V gene lookup returns CDR1 SGHRS and CDR2 YFSETQ. Trimming removed 2 bases from V and 6 bases from J; junction bases left unmatched: 6. CDR3 length: 16 amino acids. Here the CDR3 DNA reads TGCGCCAGCAGCTTTTCTGGACAGGGGGCTCCCGGGGAGCTGTTTTTT. It is translated as CASSFSGQGAPGELFF. Full variable domain (remainder filled in from reference TRBV5-1 and TRBJ2-2): KAGVTQTPRYLIKTRGQQVTLSCSPISGHRSVSWYQQTPGQGLQFLFEYFSETQRNKGNFPGRFSGRQFSNSRSEMNVSTLELGDSALYLCASSFSGQGAPGELFFGEGSRLTVL.

The gene calls are TRBV7-6 and TRBJ2-3; 8 bases fit TRBD2. V was pared by 2 bases and J by 5 bases, with 6 bases of the junction left unmatched. The CDR3 totals 15 residues. Per germline, CDR1 SGHVS and CDR2 FNYEAQ. Written as DNA, the CDR3 is TGTGCCAGCAGCTTAACGGGAGGGCCGATAGATACGCAGTATTTT. This sequence encodes CASSLTGGPIDTQYF.

As DNA, the CDR3 is TGTGCCAGCTCACCGGCTAGCGGGGTGTTGGATGAGCAGTTCTTC. Translation: CASSPASGVLDEQFF. V gene TRBV18 combines with J gene TRBJ2-1; TRBD2 aligns across 9 bases. Unmatched junction bases numbered 8, after V lost 3 bases and J lost 8 bases. Germline V lookup: CDR1 KGHSH, CDR2 LQKENI. The CDR3 sequence is 15 residues long.

The chain joins TRBV29-1 to TRBJ2-6, with 10 positions matching TRBD1. The CDR3 loop spans 14 amino acids. J was trimmed by 5 bases and V by 3 bases; bases with no gene match: 1. The germline V gene encodes CDR1 SQVTM and CDR2 ANQGSEA. CDR3 sequence (DNA): TGCAGCGTTGAGGGACAGGGGAGGGCCAACGTCCTGACTTTC. Its protein product is CSVEGQGRANVLTF.

This clone was observed a handful of times. The chain has TRBV7-9 and TRBJ2-7, with TRBD2 identical over 10 bases. The germline CDR1 and CDR2 sequences are SEHNR and FQNEAQ (reference sequence). Trimming removed 5 bases from V and 3 bases from J; junction bases left unmatched: 10. This CDR3 is 16 amino acids long. The CDR3 DNA reads TGTGCCAGCAGCGCAAAACTAGCGGGGACTTTCTACGAGCAGTACTTC. Protein product: CASSAKLAGTFYEQYF.

This clone was detected once. This chain joins TRBV7-2 and TRBJ2-7; D uncertain. The CDR3 runs to 14 residues. V was shortened by 3 bases and J by 3 bases, with 12 bases between the two germline ends. Germline CDR1 and CDR2: SGHTA and FQGNSA. The CDR3 protein is CASSLGVQIYEQYF. The CDR3 DNA reads as TGTGCCAGCAGCTTGGGTGTACAGATCTACGAGCAGTACTTC.